The rows below give T cell receptor beta chains drawn from one sample of a study of T cell changes during pregnancy in multiple sclerosis. The data were produced by immunoSEQ multiplex PCR, yet TCRdb's version contains in-frame clones alone and is incomplete. This table holds 45,000 to 60,000 clones, around 87% found once. The source material was CD8+ T cells from peripheral blood mononuclear cells, sampled in the second trimester of pregnancy. Receptors originate from a female donor with multiple sclerosis, enrolled in a pregnancy study. The CDR3 runs from the conserved cysteine through the conserved F or W. The order of the fields is D gene, clone size, V gene, J gene, CDR3 DNA, CDR3 protein. The D gene is left open where the match is weak. The size field is filled for only some rows; it gives once, few, many or a size class.

D gene: -
clone size: -
V gene: TRBV2
J gene: TRBJ2-5
CDR3 DNA: TGTGCCAGCAGTCCTACTTGGGGCCCCGCAGGAGAGACCCAGTACTTC
CDR3 protein: CASSPTWGPAGETQYF

D gene: -
clone size: -
V gene: TRBV27
J gene: TRBJ2-7
CDR3 DNA: TGTGCCAGCAGTTTATCGATGGAGGGGTCGCGGGTTTGGCAGTACTTC
CDR3 protein: CASSLSMEGSRVWQYF

D gene: -
clone size: -
V gene: TRBV27
J gene: TRBJ1-5
CDR3 DNA: TGTGCCAGCAGTTTGACGGCAACCAACGGAGATCAGCCCCAGCATTTT
CDR3 protein: CASSLTATNGDQPQHF

D gene: -
clone size: -
V gene: TRBV6-5
J gene: TRBJ1-4
CDR3 DNA: TGTGCCAGCAGTTACGGGCTGAATGAAAAACTGTTTTTT
CDR3 protein: CASSYGLNEKLFF

D gene: TRBD2
clone size: -
V gene: TRBV7-4
J gene: TRBJ2-2
CDR3 DNA: TGTGCCAGCAGCTTAGGGCTAGCGGGGGGTCTGAACACCGGGGAGCTGTTTTTT
CDR3 protein: CASSLGLAGGLNTGELFF

D gene: TRBD1
clone size: many
V gene: TRBV6-1
J gene: TRBJ1-5
CDR3 DNA: TGTGCCAGCAGTCTATGGACAGGGCATCAGCCCCAGCATTTT
CDR3 protein: CASSLWTGHQPQHF

D gene: -
clone size: many
V gene: TRBV5-1
J gene: TRBJ2-7
CDR3 DNA: TGCGCCAGCAGCTTGGTCCCAGGCGACGTCTACGAGCAGTACTTC
CDR3 protein: CASSLVPGDVYEQYF

D gene: -
clone size: -
V gene: TRBV4-1
J gene: TRBJ2-3
CDR3 DNA: TGCGCCAGCAGCCAAGTTGGCCCAACAGACACAGATACGCAGTATTTT
CDR3 protein: CASSQVGPTDTDTQYF

D gene: -
clone size: -
V gene: TRBV6-5
J gene: TRBJ1-2
CDR3 DNA: TGTGCCAGCACTCTGGGGGAGGGCTATGGCTACACCTTC
CDR3 protein: CASTLGEGYGYTF

D gene: TRBD1
clone size: -
V gene: TRBV28
J gene: TRBJ1-6
CDR3 DNA: TGTGCCAGCAGTTTACGTCTCGGGACAGGGAGATTCGGATCACCCCTCCACTTT
CDR3 protein: CASSLRLGTGRFGSPLHF

D gene: TRBD1
clone size: -
V gene: TRBV7-2
J gene: TRBJ1-5
CDR3 DNA: TGTGCCAGCAGCTTAGGGGACAGGAGGTATAGCAATCAGCCCCAGCATTTT
CDR3 protein: CASSLGDRRYSNQPQHF

D gene: -
clone size: medium-sized
V gene: TRBV7-9
J gene: TRBJ1-1
CDR3 DNA: TGTGCCAGCAACAGGGTGTTGGACACTGAAGCTTTCTTT
CDR3 protein: CASNRVLDTEAFF

D gene: TRBD1
clone size: -
V gene: TRBV19
J gene: TRBJ2-3
CDR3 DNA: TGTGCCAGTAGTATCGGGACAGGGGCTAGCACAGATACGCAGTATTTT
CDR3 protein: CASSIGTGASTDTQYF

D gene: TRBD2
clone size: -
V gene: TRBV2
J gene: TRBJ2-1
CDR3 DNA: TGTGCCAGCAGTACTATAGCGGGGGGGCCAGATGAGCAGTTCTTC
CDR3 protein: CASSTIAGGPDEQFF

D gene: -
clone size: -
V gene: TRBV13
J gene: TRBJ2-7
CDR3 DNA: TGTGCCAGCAGCTCGTCACTGGACACCCACGAGCAGTACTTC
CDR3 protein: CASSSSLDTHEQYF

D gene: -
clone size: -
V gene: TRBV19
J gene: TRBJ1-1
CDR3 DNA: TGTGCCAGTAGTAGATACAGGACGATGAACACTGAAGCTTTCTTT
CDR3 protein: CASSRYRTMNTEAFF

D gene: TRBD1
clone size: -
V gene: TRBV5-1
J gene: TRBJ2-7
CDR3 DNA: TGCGCCAGCAGCTTAACAGGGGGCTTATACGAGCAGTACTTC
CDR3 protein: CASSLTGGLYEQYF

D gene: -
clone size: -
V gene: TRBV6-5
J gene: TRBJ1-5
CDR3 DNA: TGTGCCAGCAGTTACACCCCGGGGGGCCAGCCCCAGCATTTT
CDR3 protein: CASSYTPGGQPQHF

D gene: TRBD2
clone size: -
V gene: TRBV29-1
J gene: TRBJ2-7
CDR3 DNA: TGCAGCGTATTTCGACTAGCGGGTAGCTCCTACGAGCAGTACTTC
CDR3 protein: CSVFRLAGSSYEQYF

D gene: -
clone size: once
V gene: TRBV7-9
J gene: TRBJ2-5
CDR3 DNA: TGTGCCAGCACCAACATACGGGGGGCCCCGGAGACCCAGTACTTC
CDR3 protein: CASTNIRGAPETQYF

D gene: TRBD1
clone size: -
V gene: TRBV13
J gene: TRBJ2-2
CDR3 DNA: TGTGCCAGCAGCCTAACCGGGACAGAGATCACCGGGGAGCTGTTTTTT
CDR3 protein: CASSLTGTEITGELFF

D gene: -
clone size: -
V gene: TRBV19
J gene: TRBJ1-5
CDR3 DNA: TGTGCCAGTCGTTACGGGGTTCAGCCCCAGCATTTT
CDR3 protein: CASRYGVQPQHF

D gene: -
clone size: once
V gene: TRBV7-2
J gene: TRBJ2-1
CDR3 DNA: TGTGCCAGCAGCGAAAGCGAGCAGTTCTTC
CDR3 protein: CASSESEQFF

D gene: TRBD1
clone size: few
V gene: TRBV27
J gene: TRBJ1-6
CDR3 DNA: TGTGCCAGCAGCCTACGGGACAGGGGTTCACCCCTCCACTTT
CDR3 protein: CASSLRDRGSPLHF

D gene: -
clone size: -
V gene: TRBV7-9
J gene: TRBJ1-1
CDR3 DNA: TGTGCCAGCAGCTTAGCGAACAGAGTGGTTGAAGCTTTCTTT
CDR3 protein: CASSLANRVVEAFF

D gene: -
clone size: -
V gene: TRBV11-2
J gene: TRBJ1-1
CDR3 DNA: TGTGCCAGCAGCTTCGTCTCTGACACTGAAGCTTTCTTT
CDR3 protein: CASSFVSDTEAFF

D gene: -
clone size: -
V gene: TRBV27
J gene: TRBJ1-3
CDR3 DNA: TGTGCCAGCAGTTTAGGACAGCCTACTGGAAACACCATATATTTT
CDR3 protein: CASSLGQPTGNTIYF

D gene: TRBD1
clone size: -
V gene: TRBV5-4
J gene: TRBJ1-2
CDR3 DNA: TGTGCCAGCAGCCACCTCCTACAGGGGGCAGGTTATGGCTACACCTTC
CDR3 protein: CASSHLLQGAGYGYTF

D gene: -
clone size: -
V gene: TRBV30
J gene: TRBJ2-2
CDR3 DNA: TGTGCCTGCAACCGGGGGGCGGACACCGGGGAGCTGTTTTTT
CDR3 protein: CACNRGADTGELFF

D gene: -
clone size: once
V gene: TRBV15
J gene: TRBJ1-2
CDR3 DNA: TGTGCCACCAGCCCCTGGGGGGAAGCTAACTATGGCTACACCTTC
CDR3 protein: CATSPWGEANYGYTF

D gene: -
clone size: -
V gene: TRBV5-1
J gene: TRBJ2-5
CDR3 DNA: TGCGCCAGCAGATACATTCGGGGGTCAGAGACCCAGTACTTC
CDR3 protein: CASRYIRGSETQYF

D gene: -
clone size: -
V gene: TRBV6-4
J gene: TRBJ2-7
CDR3 DNA: TGTGCCAGCAGTGAAGGGGGGGAGGGGGAGCAGTACTTC
CDR3 protein: CASSEGGEGEQYF

D gene: TRBD1
clone size: -
V gene: TRBV7-9
J gene: TRBJ2-2
CDR3 DNA: TGTGCCAGCTACACGGACAGGGAGAACACCGGGGAGCTGTTTTTT
CDR3 protein: CASYTDRENTGELFF

D gene: -
clone size: -
V gene: TRBV5-6
J gene: TRBJ2-1
CDR3 DNA: TGTGCCAGCAGCTTGGGACAGCAGGCACACAATGAGCAGTTCTTC
CDR3 protein: CASSLGQQAHNEQFF

D gene: -
clone size: -
V gene: TRBV9
J gene: TRBJ1-5
CDR3 DNA: TGTGCCAGCAGCATAACAGGTGGCAATCAGCCCCAGCATTTT
CDR3 protein: CASSITGGNQPQHF

D gene: -
clone size: -
V gene: TRBV5-6
J gene: TRBJ1-5
CDR3 DNA: TGTGCCAGCAGCTTGGGGGAGGGAGGCCAGCCCCAGCATTTT
CDR3 protein: CASSLGEGGQPQHF

D gene: TRBD2
clone size: -
V gene: TRBV16
J gene: TRBJ2-3
CDR3 DNA: TGTGCCAGCAGCAACGGGGGGAGCACAGATACGCAGTATTTT
CDR3 protein: CASSNGGSTDTQYF

D gene: -
clone size: -
V gene: TRBV5-1
J gene: TRBJ2-7
CDR3 DNA: TGCGCCAGCAGCTTGGACCAGGGCTCCTACGAGCAGTACTTC
CDR3 protein: CASSLDQGSYEQYF

D gene: TRBD1
clone size: -
V gene: TRBV11-2
J gene: TRBJ2-2
CDR3 DNA: TGTGCCAGCAGCCCGGGACAGCTACGCGGGGAGCTGTTTTTT
CDR3 protein: CASSPGQLRGELFF

D gene: -
clone size: -
V gene: TRBV7-5
J gene: TRBJ1-6
CDR3 DNA: -
CDR3 protein: CARSLVGAGSYNSPLHF

D gene: -
clone size: -
V gene: TRBV10-3
J gene: TRBJ2-2
CDR3 DNA: TGTGCCATCAGTGTCGGGGGGCGGACCGGGGAGCTGTTTTTT
CDR3 protein: CAISVGGRTGELFF

D gene: -
clone size: once
V gene: TRBV14
J gene: TRBJ2-7
CDR3 DNA: TGTGCCAGCAGCCAAGATCTTCTGGGCCTTACCTACGAGCAGTACTTC
CDR3 protein: CASSQDLLGLTYEQYF

D gene: -
clone size: -
V gene: TRBV6-5
J gene: TRBJ2-1
CDR3 DNA: TGTGCCAGCAGTTACTCGACAGGATACAATGAGCAGTTCTTC
CDR3 protein: CASSYSTGYNEQFF

D gene: -
clone size: -
V gene: TRBV9
J gene: TRBJ2-7
CDR3 DNA: TGTGCCAGCAGCGTAGGGGACACAACCTACGAGCAGTACTTC
CDR3 protein: CASSVGDTTYEQYF

D gene: -
clone size: -
V gene: TRBV2
J gene: TRBJ2-1
CDR3 DNA: TGTGCCAGCAGTGTCTTCTCAGGGGATTACAATGAGCAGTTCTTC
CDR3 protein: CASSVFSGDYNEQFF

D gene: -
clone size: -
V gene: TRBV5-6
J gene: TRBJ2-1
CDR3 DNA: TGTGCCAGCAGCCACCTCCTAGCGTCGCTCAACAATGAGCAGTTCTTC
CDR3 protein: CASSHLLASLNNEQFF

D gene: TRBD1
clone size: once
V gene: TRBV19
J gene: TRBJ1-1
CDR3 DNA: TGTGCCAGTAGTATTAACAGGGGGCTCAATACTGAAGCTTTCTTT
CDR3 protein: CASSINRGLNTEAFF

D gene: -
clone size: -
V gene: TRBV30
J gene: TRBJ2-7
CDR3 DNA: TGTGCCTGGAGTGTAGGGGACACAGGACCCTACGAGCAGTACTTC
CDR3 protein: CAWSVGDTGPYEQYF

D gene: -
clone size: few
V gene: TRBV28
J gene: TRBJ2-1
CDR3 DNA: TGTGCCAGTGTGGCTAGCTCCTACAATGAGCAGTTCTTC
CDR3 protein: CASVASSYNEQFF

D gene: TRBD1
clone size: once
V gene: TRBV27
J gene: TRBJ2-7
CDR3 DNA: TGTGCCAGCAGTGACCGGGACAGCTCCTACGAGCAGTACTTC
CDR3 protein: CASSDRDSSYEQYF

D gene: -
clone size: -
V gene: TRBV6-4
J gene: TRBJ2-2
CDR3 DNA: TGTGCCAGCAGTGACTCTCCGGGTGTCGGGGAGCTGTTTTTT
CDR3 protein: CASSDSPGVGELFF

D gene: TRBD1
clone size: -
V gene: TRBV6-6
J gene: TRBJ2-7
CDR3 DNA: TGTGCCAGCAGTTCTGCCGGGACAGGGGGCGAGCAGTACTTC
CDR3 protein: CASSSAGTGGEQYF

D gene: -
clone size: -
V gene: TRBV9
J gene: TRBJ2-1
CDR3 DNA: TGTGCCAGCAGCGAGCTACGCGGGGAGCAGTTCTTC
CDR3 protein: CASSELRGEQFF